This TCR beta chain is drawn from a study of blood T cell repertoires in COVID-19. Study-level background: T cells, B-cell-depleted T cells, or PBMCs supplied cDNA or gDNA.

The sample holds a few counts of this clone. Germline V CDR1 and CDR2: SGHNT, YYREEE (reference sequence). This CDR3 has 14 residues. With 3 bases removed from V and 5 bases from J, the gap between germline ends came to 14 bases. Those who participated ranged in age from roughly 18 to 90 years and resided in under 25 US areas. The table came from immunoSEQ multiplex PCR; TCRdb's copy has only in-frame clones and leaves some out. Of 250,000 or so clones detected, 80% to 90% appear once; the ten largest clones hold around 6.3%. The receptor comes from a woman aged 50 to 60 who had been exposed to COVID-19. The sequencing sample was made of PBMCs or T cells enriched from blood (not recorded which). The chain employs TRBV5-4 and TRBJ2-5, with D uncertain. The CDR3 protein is CASSSQTRRETQYF. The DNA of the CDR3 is TGTGCCAGCAGCTCCCAGACTCGAAGGGAGACCCAGTACTTC. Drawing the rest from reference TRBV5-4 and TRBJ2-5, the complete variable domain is ETGVTQSPTHLIKTRGQQVTLRCSSQSGHNTVSWYQQALGQGPQFIFQYYREEENGRGNFPPRFSGLQFPNYSSELNVNALELDDSALYLCASSSQTRRETQYFGPGTRLLVL.